A single TCR beta chain is shown here with its context. Original analysis: Cell counts per sample came from amplifying reference gene primers. The data were produced by immunoSEQ multiplex PCR, yet TCRdb's version contains in-frame clones alone and is incomplete. V and J calls and clone size are as listed in that table; D and trimming were resolved from the DNA. The data hold about 250,000 clones, with about 80% observed a single time. The CDR3 loop spans 15 amino acids. Germline lookup yields CDR1 SEHNR and CDR2 FQNEAQ (reference sequence). V shed 5 bases and J 2 bases; nucleotides not matched to a gene: 3. This entry belongs to a study of blood T cell repertoires in COVID-19. Background on the study: The United States, Italy and Spain supplied acute and convalescent COVID-19 samples. The cDNA or gDNA used as material had been derived from T cells, B-cell-depleted T cells, or PBMCs.

V is TRBV7-9 and J is TRBJ1-3, with 10 bases fitting TRBD1. The receptor was isolated from a man at least 80 years old with acute or convalescent COVID-19. The sample consisted of peripheral blood. Written as DNA, the CDR3 is TGTGCCAGCAGCAGACAGGGGGCCGCTGGAAACACCATATATTTT. This gives the protein CASSRQGAAGNTIYF.